These T cell receptor beta chains were read from a single sample in a study of a mutant IDH1 vaccine in newly diagnosed glioma. This table comes from immunoSEQ multiplex PCR, and its TCRdb copy is limited to in-frame clones, with some not included. The repertoire holds over 95,000 clones, with roughly 90% as singletons. These receptors' antigens are unknown. Material: PBMCs, obtained from a glioma patient whose treatment included an IDH1 peptide vaccine. These receptor sequences come from a woman aged 45-60 years with glioma. Both conserved end residues are part of each CDR3. The D gene is left open where the match is weak. Rows give clone size only sometimes, using once, few, many, or a class for an expanded clone.

v_gene	abundance	d_gene	j_gene	CDR3aa	CDR3nt
TRBV28	.	TRBD2	TRBJ2-7	CASSEGLAPYEQYF	TGTGCCAGCAGTGAGGGACTAGCGCCCTACGAGCAGTACTTC
TRBV18	.	.	TRBJ2-7	CASSPAGHFYEQYF	TGTGCCAGCTCACCTGCCGGACATTTCTACGAGCAGTACTTC
TRBV19	.	TRBD2	TRBJ2-2	CASSITPGLAYGTGELFF	TGTGCCAGTAGTATTACCCCAGGACTAGCTTATGGGACCGGGGAGCTGTTTTTT
TRBV5-4	.	TRBD1	TRBJ1-2	CASSMGTGGYGYGYTF	TGTGCCAGCAGCATGGGGACAGGGGGTTATGGCTATGGCTACACCTTC
TRBV11-2	.	.	TRBJ2-1	CASSLERYNEQFF	TGTGCCAGCAGCTTAGAGCGTTACAATGAGCAGTTCTTC
TRBV5-1	.	TRBD1	TRBJ1-4	CASSSGTGGEKLFF	TGCGCCAGCAGCTCCGGGACAGGGGGTGAAAAACTGTTTTTT
TRBV7-6	.	.	TRBJ1-5	CASSTSGDQPQHF	TGTGCCAGCAGCACATCAGGGGACCAGCCCCAGCATTTT
TRBV28	.	.	TRBJ2-3	CASTQIDTQYF	TGTGCCAGCACCCAGATAGATACGCAGTATTTT
TRBV28	.	.	TRBJ2-7	CASSHVFDEQYF	TGTGCCAGCAGTCACGTTTTCGACGAGCAGTACTTC
TRBV5-1	.	TRBD2	TRBJ2-1	CASSSGTSGRGEQFF	TGCGCCAGCAGCTCCGGGACTAGCGGGAGGGGGGAGCAGTTCTTC
TRBV20-1	few	.	TRBJ1-1	CSARGHTEAFF	TGCAGTGCTCGGGGACACACTGAAGCTTTCTTT
TRBV6-1	once	TRBD1	TRBJ1-5	CALSRDRPLEPQHF	TGTGCCCTTAGCCGGGACAGACCTTTGGAGCCCCAGCATTTT
TRBV9	.	.	TRBJ1-1	CASSVSGTEAFF	TGTGCCAGCAGCGTTTCAGGGACTGAAGCTTTCTTT
TRBV7-9	few	.	TRBJ2-7	CASSLSILNEQYF	TGTGCCAGCAGCTTATCTATTCTCAACGAGCAGTACTTC
TRBV6-6	.	.	TRBJ1-1	CASSMTGMITEAFF	TGTGCCAGCAGTATGACAGGTATGATCACTGAAGCTTTCTTT
TRBV28	.	TRBD1	TRBJ1-2	CASSPGTGGYGYTF	TGTGCCAGCAGTCCAGGGACAGGGGGCTATGGCTACACCTTC
TRBV5-4	.	TRBD2	TRBJ2-2	CASSRGTSGVKAGELFF	TGTGCCAGCAGTCGCGGGACTAGCGGGGTAAAGGCCGGGGAGCTGTTTTTT
TRBV25-1	.	.	TRBJ1-3	CASSEAGSAGNTIYF	TGTGCCAGCAGTGAGGCAGGGTCGGCTGGAAACACCATATATTTT
TRBV4-2	.	.	TRBJ2-7	CASSQDTSFYEQYF	TGTGCCAGCAGCCAAGATACTAGTTTCTACGAGCAGTACTTC
TRBV6-1	.	.	TRBJ1-2	CASSLGGVGYTF	TGTGCCAGCAGTTTAGGAGGGGTTGGCTACACCTTC
TRBV5-1	.	TRBD1	TRBJ2-7	CASSFGQGAIYEQYF	TGCGCCAGCAGCTTCGGACAGGGGGCCATATACGAGCAGTACTTC
TRBV5-1	.	.	TRBJ2-7	CASSLGSPTFYEQYF	TGCGCCAGCAGCTTGGGCTCACCTACCTTCTACGAGCAGTACTTC